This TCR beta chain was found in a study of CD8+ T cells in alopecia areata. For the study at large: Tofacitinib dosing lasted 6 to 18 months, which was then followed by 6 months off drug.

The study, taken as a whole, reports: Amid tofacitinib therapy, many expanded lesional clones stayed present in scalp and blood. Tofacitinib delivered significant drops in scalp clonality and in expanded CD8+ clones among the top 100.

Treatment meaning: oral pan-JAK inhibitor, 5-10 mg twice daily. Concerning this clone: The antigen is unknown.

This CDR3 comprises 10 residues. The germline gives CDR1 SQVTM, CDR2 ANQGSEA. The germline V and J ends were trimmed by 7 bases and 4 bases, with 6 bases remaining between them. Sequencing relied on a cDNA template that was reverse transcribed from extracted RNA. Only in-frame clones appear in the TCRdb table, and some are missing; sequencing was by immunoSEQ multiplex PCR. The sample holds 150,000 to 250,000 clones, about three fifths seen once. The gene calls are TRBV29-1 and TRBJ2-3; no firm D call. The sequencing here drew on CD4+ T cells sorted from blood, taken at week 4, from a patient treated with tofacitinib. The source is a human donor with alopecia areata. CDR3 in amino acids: CSGGPDTQYF. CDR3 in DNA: TGCAGCGGGGGTCCAGATACGCAGTATTTT.